These 26 T cell receptor beta chains originate from one sample sequenced in a study of T cell responses to AZD1222 COVID-19 vaccine. Clones were read by immunoSEQ multiplex PCR, and TCRdb kept only the in-frame ones, dropping some. The sample holds about 150,000 clones, 89% seen once. Source: peripheral blood, taken on day 0 of AZD1222 vaccination. The receptor source for this set is an adult in good health.

The chain links TRBV5-3 to TRBJ1-2; TRBD1 might be the D (5 bases). TRBV5-3 is an open reading frame, and its role is uncertain. The V end lost 8 bases, the J end lost 13 bases, and 24 bases lay between the germline ends. CDR3 length: 13 residues. This CDR3 is CARPAIGTGGPTF. CDR3 coding DNA: TGTGCCAGGCCGGCGATAGGGACCGGCGGTCCCACCTTC.

The genes are TRBV4-1 and TRBJ1-2; D is unclear. There are 18 residues in the CDR3. V dropped 1 base and J dropped 8 bases, with 26 bases sitting between them. The V gene's germline CDR1 is MGHRA and CDR2 YSYEKL. The CDR3: CASSQAQSSYREKEGYTF. The CDR3 region has the DNA TGCGCCAGCAGCCAAGCCCAGAGTTCATACCGGGAGAAGGAGGGCTACACCTTC.

The gene calls are TRBV28 and TRBJ1-5; 7 bases fit TRBD1. Germline lookup yields CDR1 MDHEN and CDR2 SYDVKM. The CDR3 totals 15 residues. Trimming at V came to 3 bases and at J to 1 base, leaving 3 bases not matched to a gene. The CDR3 nucleotides read TGTGCCAGCAGTTTCCTACAGGGGAGCAATCAGCCCCAGCATTTT. It codes for CASSFLQGSNQPQHF.

The V call is TRBV10-3, the J call TRBJ2-7; 7 bases match TRBD1. Germline V lookup: CDR1 ENHRY, CDR2 SYGVKD. V dropped 6 bases and J dropped 3; count of bases not matched to a gene: 8. This CDR3 comprises 14 residues. As DNA, the CDR3 is TGTGCCATCAGCCCCGGGACAGAATTCTACGAGCAGTACTTC. This encodes CAISPGTEFYEQYF.

J is TRBJ1-1 and V is TRBV15; D is ambiguous. Germline V gene sequence: CDR1 LNHNV, CDR2 YYDKDF (reference sequence). V lost 0 bases and J 0 bases, leaving 14 bases between the germline ends. CDR3 length: 17 amino acids. CDR3 protein: CATSRDRLFLMNTEAFF. CDR3 DNA: TGTGCCACCAGCAGAGATAGGCTCTTTCTCATGAACACTGAAGCTTTCTTT.

The J gene is TRBJ1-3, the V gene TRBV15, with D unresolved. Germline CDR1 and CDR2: LNHNV and YYDKDF (reference sequence). The CDR3 covers 13 residues. V was pared by 0 bases and J by 4 bases, with 4 bases between. The DNA of the CDR3 is TGTGCCACCAGCAGAGACCTGGGAAACACCATATATTTT. This codes for CATSRDLGNTIYF.

This clone was recorded once. The chain is built from TRBV30 and TRBJ1-1, with 10 bases lining up with TRBD1. Germline trimming cut 5 bases from V and 3 bases from J; bases unmatched to any gene: 0. The CDR3 runs to 12 residues. Germline V lookup: CDR1 GTSNPN, CDR2 SVGIG (reference sequence). Written as DNA, the CDR3 is TGTGCCTGGGACAGGGGGCACACTGAAGCTTTCTTT. Its translation: CAWDRGHTEAFF. Filled out from reference TRBV30 and TRBJ1-1, the complete variable domain reads SQTIHQWPATLVQPVGSPLSLECTVEGTSNPNLYWYRQAAGRGLQLLFYSVGIGQISSEVPQNLSASRPQDRQFILSSKKLLLSDSGFYLCAWDRGHTEAFFGQGTRLTVV.

The chain joins TRBV11-3 to TRBJ1-3; no firm D call. V lost 4 bases and J lost 4, with 8 bases in between. CDR1 and CDR2 (germline): SGHNT, YENEEA. The CDR3 totals 13 residues. The CDR3 is CASSSSPGNTIYF. Written as DNA, the CDR3 is TGTGCCAGCAGCTCGTCGCCCGGAAACACCATATATTTT.

The chain links TRBV9 to TRBJ2-1; the match to TRBD2 covers 13 bases. The V gene's germline CDR1 is SGDLS and CDR2 YYNGEE. The CDR3 runs to 22 residues. V dropped 3 bases and J dropped 0; count of bases not matched to a gene: 18. The DNA of the CDR3 is TGTGCCAGCAGCGCGTCCGCCCCAGGACTAGCGGGGGTCCCGTACTCCTACAATGAGCAGTTCTTC. Residues: CASSASAPGLAGVPYSYNEQFF.

The chain couples TRBV25-1 to TRBJ2-1; 13 bases align to TRBD2. CDR1 and CDR2 from the germline V gene are MGHDK and SYGVNS. The J segment lost 10 bases and the V segment lost 3 bases, leaving 6 bases of the junction unmatched. The CDR3 covers 15 residues. CDR3 protein: CASSDSGLAGVEQFF. In DNA, the CDR3 is TGTGCCAGCAGTGATAGTGGACTAGCGGGAGTAGAGCAGTTCTTC.

CDR3 DNA sequence: TGCGCCAGCAGCTTGTTGGCAGGGCAAACCTACGAGCAGTACTTC. This codes for CASSLLAGQTYEQYF. V gene TRBV5-1 combines with J gene TRBJ2-7, with D tentatively TRBD1 (5 bases). This CDR3 has 15 amino acids. Germline CDR1 SGHRS, CDR2 YFSETQ. V lost 1 base, J lost 2 bases, and 13 bases lay in between. The full variable domain, rest sourced from reference TRBV5-1 and TRBJ2-7, is KAGVTQTPRYLIKTRGQQVTLSCSPISGHRSVSWYQQTPGQGLQFLFEYFSETQRNKGNFPGRFSGRQFSNSRSEMNVSTLELGDSALYLCASSLLAGQTYEQYFGPGTRLTVT.

V is TRBV2 and J is TRBJ1-2; D may be TRBD1 (6 bases). Germline CDR1 SNHLY, CDR2 FYNNEI. V shed 6 bases and J shed 5 bases, with 13 bases lying between them. The CDR3 extends over 13 amino acids. This chain's CDR3 is CASSEDSFYGYTF. The CDR3 DNA reads as TGTGCCAGCAGCGAGGACAGTTTTTATGGCTACACCTTC.

The chain recombines TRBV7-9 with TRBJ1-3; D is unresolved. The V end lost 5 bases, the J end lost 0 bases, and 8 bases lay between the germline ends. The CDR3 sequence is 14 residues long. CDR1 is SEHNR, CDR2 FQNEAQ, per germline (reference sequence). The CDR3 sequence is CASSPISSGNTIYF. The DNA of the CDR3 is TGTGCCAGCAGCCCGATCAGCTCTGGAAACACCATATATTTT.

The chain uses TRBV11-2 and TRBJ2-2, with TRBD2 matching over 11 bases. The CDR3 runs 15 residues. Losses at the gene ends were 6 bases for V and 2 bases for J; bases not matched to a gene: 2. Germline V gene sequence: CDR1 SGHAT, CDR2 FQNNGV. CDR3 DNA: TGTGCCAGCAGACTAGCGGGAGCTAACACCGGGGAGCTGTTTTTT. Translating it yields CASRLAGANTGELFF.

The chain couples TRBV13 to TRBJ1-6, with TRBD1 matching 7 bases. Per the germline V gene, CDR1 is PRHDT and CDR2 is FYEKMQ (reference sequence). CDR3 length: 15 residues. The trim removed 5 bases at V and 9 bases at J, leaving 10 bases unmatched. The CDR3 spells CASSAGDRDSSPLHF. In DNA, the CDR3 is TGTGCCAGCAGCGCGGGGGACAGAGATAGTTCACCCCTCCACTTT.

The chain joins TRBV29-1 to TRBJ2-2, with TRBD1 matching over 7 bases. From germline, CDR1 is SQVTM and CDR2 ANQGSEA. The J segment lost 8 bases and the V segment lost 7 bases, leaving 4 bases of the junction unmatched. The CDR3 spans 11 residues. This CDR3 is CSGGQLGELFF. DNA of the CDR3: TGCAGCGGGGGACAGCTTGGGGAGCTGTTTTTT.

V is TRBV28 and J is TRBJ2-1, with D maybe TRBD2 (6 bases). V lost 3 bases and J 10 bases, leaving 16 bases between the germline ends. Per the germline V gene, CDR1 is MDHEN and CDR2 is SYDVKM. This CDR3 contains 14 residues. The CDR3 DNA reads TGTGCCAGCAGTTTCCTAGTGGGAGGACGGGAGCAGTTCTTC. Translating it yields CASSFLVGGREQFF.

This clone was seen only once. The chain is built from TRBV2 and TRBJ1-2; 8 bases fit TRBD1. Germline assignment: CDR1 SNHLY and CDR2 FYNNEI. The CDR3 is 15 amino acids. With V trimmed by 6 bases and J by 7 bases, 13 bases remained unmatched. CDR3 loop: CASSLRGQGTGGYTF. CDR3 nucleotide sequence: TGTGCCAGCAGCCTACGTGGACAGGGCACTGGTGGCTACACCTTC.

This chain connects TRBV5-1 to TRBJ2-2; D remains ambiguous. Germline CDR1 is SGHRS and CDR2 is YFSETQ. The CDR3 covers 16 residues. The germline V and J ends were trimmed by 0 bases and 4 bases, with 13 bases remaining between them. In nucleotides, the CDR3 is TGCGCCAGCAGCTTGGGGGCAGGCGGCGGCACCGGGGAGCTGTTTTTT. It translates to CASSLGAGGGTGELFF.

This chain joins TRBV28 and TRBJ2-3; weak D call: TRBD2 (7 bases). The germline CDR1 and CDR2 sequences are MDHEN and SYDVKM. V was shortened by 5 bases and J by 4 bases, with 19 bases between the two germline ends. The CDR3 is 16 amino acids. The CDR3 is CASSIRGGGKADTQYF. CDR3 bases: TGTGCCAGCAGTATAAGGGGGGGCGGGAAGGCAGATACGCAGTATTTT.

The chain uses TRBV19 and TRBJ1-5; D is unclear. V was cut by 8 bases and J by 9 bases, with 14 bases left in between. Germline values: CDR1 LNHDA, CDR2 SQIVND (reference sequence). The CDR3 covers 12 residues. This chain's CDR3 is CASHRRPGPQHF. The CDR3 DNA sequence: TGTGCCAGTCACCGGCGCCCTGGGCCCCAGCATTTT. The whole variable domain, remainder taken from reference TRBV19 and TRBJ1-5, is DGGITQSPKYLFRKEGQNVTLSCEQNLNHDAMYWYRQDPGQGLRLIYYSQIVNDFQKGDIAEGYSVSREKKESFPLTVTSAQKNPTAFYLCASHRRPGPQHFGDGTRLSIL.

This rearrangement joins TRBV2 to TRBJ1-5; D is unclear. This CDR3 is built from 14 residues. Germline lookup yields CDR1 SNHLY and CDR2 FYNNEI. V lost 6 bases, J lost 3 bases, and 12 bases lay in between. The CDR3 reads CASRADGFNQPQHF. CDR3 in DNA: TGTGCCAGCAGGGCGGACGGATTCAATCAGCCCCAGCATTTT.

This clone was seen at least ten times. The genes are TRBV6-2 or TRBV6-3 and TRBJ1-6, with 7 positions matching TRBD1. Germline-derived CDR1 and CDR2 are MNHEY and SVGEGT. V lost 6 bases, J lost 5 bases, and 7 bases stayed unmatched. The CDR3 runs to 15 residues. The CDR3 nucleotides read TGTGCCAGCAGCAACAGGGGATCGAATAATTCACCCCTCCACTTT. It translates to CASSNRGSNNSPLHF.

This sequence joins TRBV6-1 and TRBJ2-1; no clear D. The germline V and J ends were trimmed by 2 bases and 0 bases, with 8 bases remaining between them. This CDR3 has 15 amino acids. Looked up from germline, CDR1 is MNHNS and CDR2 is SASEGT. CDR3 in amino acids: CASSEIGGSYNEQFF. In DNA, the CDR3 is TGTGCCAGCAGTGAAATCGGTGGCTCCTACAATGAGCAGTTCTTC.

V and J are TRBV10-2 and TRBJ2-5; perhaps D is TRBD1 or TRBD2 (5 bases each). Germline V lookup: CDR1 WSHSY, CDR2 SAAADI. Deletions cut 0 bases from V and 4 bases from J, with 6 bases between. The CDR3 loop spans 13 amino acids. In nucleotides, the CDR3 is TGCGCCAGCAGTGAGTCGAGGGGAGAGACCCAGTACTTC. Translating gives CASSESRGETQYF.

This clone was found once. J is TRBJ2-7 and V is TRBV5-5; 10 bases are a match to TRBD2. V trimming: 4 bases; J trimming: 3 bases; junction bases outside the gene matches: 4. Germline V lookup: CDR1 SGHKS, CDR2 YYEKEE (reference sequence). The CDR3 length is 14 residues. The CDR3 DNA is TGTGCCAGCAGCGTCGCTAGCGGGAGCTACGAGCAGTACTTC. Protein: CASSVASGSYEQYF.